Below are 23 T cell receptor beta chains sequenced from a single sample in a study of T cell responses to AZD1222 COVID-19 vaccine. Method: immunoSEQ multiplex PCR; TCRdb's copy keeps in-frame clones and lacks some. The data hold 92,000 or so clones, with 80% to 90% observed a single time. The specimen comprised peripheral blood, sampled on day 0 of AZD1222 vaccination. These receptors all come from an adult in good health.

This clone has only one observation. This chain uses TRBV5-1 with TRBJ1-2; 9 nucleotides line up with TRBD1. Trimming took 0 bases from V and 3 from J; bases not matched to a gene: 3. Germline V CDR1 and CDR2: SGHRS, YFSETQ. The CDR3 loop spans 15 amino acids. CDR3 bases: TGCGCCAGCAGCTTGGGGACAGGGGAGGACTATGGCTACACCTTC. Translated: CASSLGTGEDYGYTF.

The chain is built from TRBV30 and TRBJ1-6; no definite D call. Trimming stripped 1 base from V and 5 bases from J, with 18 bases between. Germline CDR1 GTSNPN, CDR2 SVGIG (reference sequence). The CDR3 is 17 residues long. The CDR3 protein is CAWSGGSGKLHNSPLHF. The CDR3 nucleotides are TGTGCCTGGAGTGGAGGAAGCGGGAAACTCCATAATTCACCCCTCCACTTT.

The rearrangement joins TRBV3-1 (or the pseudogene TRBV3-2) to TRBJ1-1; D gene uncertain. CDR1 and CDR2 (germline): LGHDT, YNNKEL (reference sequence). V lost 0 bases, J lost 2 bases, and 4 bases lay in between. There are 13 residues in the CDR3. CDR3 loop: CASSQEPNTEAFF. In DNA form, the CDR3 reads TGTGCCAGCAGCCAAGAGCCAAACACTGAAGCTTTCTTT.

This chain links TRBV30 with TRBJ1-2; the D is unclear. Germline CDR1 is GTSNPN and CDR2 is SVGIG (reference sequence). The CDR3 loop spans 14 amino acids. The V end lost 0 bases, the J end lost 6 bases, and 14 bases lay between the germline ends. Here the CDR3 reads CAWSVLSGGHGYTF. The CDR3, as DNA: TGTGCCTGGAGTGTTTTAAGTGGAGGGCATGGCTACACCTTC.

DNA of the CDR3: TGTGCCAGCAGTGAAGGGGTTCGTGCCTCAGGGCGCAATCAGCCCCAGCATTTT. Protein sequence: CASSEGVRASGRNQPQHF. The rearrangement uses TRBV6-1 and TRBJ1-5, with D maybe TRBD1 (5 bases). Trimming took off 1 base at V and 2 bases at J, with 18 bases between the two ends. The germline CDR1 and CDR2 sequences are MNHNS and SASEGT. The CDR3 spans 18 residues.

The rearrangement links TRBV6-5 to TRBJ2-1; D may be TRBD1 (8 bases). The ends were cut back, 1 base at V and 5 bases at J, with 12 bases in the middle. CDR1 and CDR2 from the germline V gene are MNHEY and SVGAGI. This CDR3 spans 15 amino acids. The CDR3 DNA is TGTGCCAGCAGTTACTTAACAGGGGGGGACAATGAGCAGTTCTTC. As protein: CASSYLTGGDNEQFF.

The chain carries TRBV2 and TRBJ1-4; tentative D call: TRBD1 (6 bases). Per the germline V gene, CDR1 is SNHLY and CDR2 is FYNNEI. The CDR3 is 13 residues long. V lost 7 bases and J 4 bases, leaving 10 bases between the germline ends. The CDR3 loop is CASTRDINEKLFF. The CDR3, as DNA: TGTGCCAGCACTCGGGACATTAATGAAAAACTGTTTTTT.

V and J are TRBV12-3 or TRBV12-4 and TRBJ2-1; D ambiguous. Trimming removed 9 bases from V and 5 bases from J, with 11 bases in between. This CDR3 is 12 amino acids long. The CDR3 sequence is CASRTRDNEQFF. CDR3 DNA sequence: TGTGCCAGTCGGACCCGGGACAATGAGCAGTTCTTC.

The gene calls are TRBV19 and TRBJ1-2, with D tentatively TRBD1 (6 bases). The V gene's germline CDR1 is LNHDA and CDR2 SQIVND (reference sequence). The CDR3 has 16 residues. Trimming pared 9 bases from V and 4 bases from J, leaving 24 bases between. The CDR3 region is CASARDTARIVYGYTF. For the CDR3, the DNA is TGTGCCAGCGCCCGGGACACGGCCAGAATCGTCTATGGCTACACCTTC.

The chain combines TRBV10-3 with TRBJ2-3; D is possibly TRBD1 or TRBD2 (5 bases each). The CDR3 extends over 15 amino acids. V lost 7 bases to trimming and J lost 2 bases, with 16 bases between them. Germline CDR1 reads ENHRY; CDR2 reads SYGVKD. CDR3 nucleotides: TGTGCCATCAAAAATGTTGGGGGTGCCACAGATACGCAGTATTTT. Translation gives CAIKNVGGATDTQYF.

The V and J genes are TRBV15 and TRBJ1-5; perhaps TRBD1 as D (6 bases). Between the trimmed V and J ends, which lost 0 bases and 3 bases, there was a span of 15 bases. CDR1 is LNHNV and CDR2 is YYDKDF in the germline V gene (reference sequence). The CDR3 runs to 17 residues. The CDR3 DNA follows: TGTGCCACCAGCAGAGATTCGGGGGCAGGCAACAATCAGCCCCAGCATTTT. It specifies CATSRDSGAGNNQPQHF. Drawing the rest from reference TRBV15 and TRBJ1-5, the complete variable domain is DAMVIQNPRYQVTQFGKPVTLSCSQTLNHNVMYWYQQKSSQAPKLLFHYYDKDFNNEADTPDNFQSRRPNTSFCFLDIRSPGLGDTAMYLCATSRDSGAGNNQPQHFGDGTRLSIL.

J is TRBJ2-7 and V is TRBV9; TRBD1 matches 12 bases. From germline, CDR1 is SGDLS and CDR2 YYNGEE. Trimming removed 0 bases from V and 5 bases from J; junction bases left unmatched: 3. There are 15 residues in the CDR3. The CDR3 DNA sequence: TGTGCCAGCAGCGTAGGTGGGACAGGGGGCAACGAGCAGTACTTC. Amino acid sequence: CASSVGGTGGNEQYF.

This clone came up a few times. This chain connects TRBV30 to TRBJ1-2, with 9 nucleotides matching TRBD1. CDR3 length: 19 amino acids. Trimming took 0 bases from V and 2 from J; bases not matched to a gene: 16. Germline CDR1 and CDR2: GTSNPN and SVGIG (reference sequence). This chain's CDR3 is CAWSVPPEWGQGRNYGYTF. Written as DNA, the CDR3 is TGTGCCTGGAGTGTCCCCCCGGAGTGGGGACAGGGTAGAAACTATGGCTACACCTTC.

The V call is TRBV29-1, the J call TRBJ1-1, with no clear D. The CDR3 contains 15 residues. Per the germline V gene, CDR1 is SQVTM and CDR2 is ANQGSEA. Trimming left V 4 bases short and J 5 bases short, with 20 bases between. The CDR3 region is CSVAQTGARETEAFF. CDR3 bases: TGCAGCGTTGCACAAACGGGCGCGCGGGAGACTGAAGCTTTCTTT.

In DNA, the CDR3 is TGTGCCATCAGTACAACAGGGGGCGGGGGTGACAATCAGCCCCAGCATTTT. It specifies CAISTTGGGGDNQPQHF. This chain links TRBV10-3 with TRBJ1-5, with TRBD1 matching over 9 bases. V lost 5 bases to trimming and J lost 3 bases; unmatched junction nucleotides: 11. The CDR3 is 17 residues long. Germline CDR1 ENHRY, CDR2 SYGVKD.

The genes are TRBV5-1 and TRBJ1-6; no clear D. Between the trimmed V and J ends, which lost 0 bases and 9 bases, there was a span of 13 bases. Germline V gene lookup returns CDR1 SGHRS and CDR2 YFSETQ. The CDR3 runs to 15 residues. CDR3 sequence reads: CASSLDVAIGSPLHF. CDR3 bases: TGCGCCAGCAGCTTGGACGTCGCCATAGGTTCACCCCTCCACTTT.

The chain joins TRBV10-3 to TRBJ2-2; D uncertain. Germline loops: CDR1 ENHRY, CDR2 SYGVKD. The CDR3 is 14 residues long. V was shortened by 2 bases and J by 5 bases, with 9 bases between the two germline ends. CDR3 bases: TGTGCCATCAGTGAGCCCCGCTTAACCGGGGAGCTGTTTTTT. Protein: CAISEPRLTGELFF.

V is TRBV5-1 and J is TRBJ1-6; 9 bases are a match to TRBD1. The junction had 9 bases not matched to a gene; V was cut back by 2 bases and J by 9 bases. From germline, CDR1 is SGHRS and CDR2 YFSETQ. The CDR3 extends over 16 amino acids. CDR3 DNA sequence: TGCGCCAGCAGCTTCATACAGGGGGCAATGATTTCACCCCTCCACTTT. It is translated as CASSFIQGAMISPLHF.

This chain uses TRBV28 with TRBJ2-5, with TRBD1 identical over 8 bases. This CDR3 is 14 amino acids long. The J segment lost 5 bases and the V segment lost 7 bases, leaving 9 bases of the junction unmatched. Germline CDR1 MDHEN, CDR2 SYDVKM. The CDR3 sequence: CASTLDRVGETQYF. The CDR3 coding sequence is TGTGCCAGCACCCTGGACAGGGTTGGTGAGACCCAGTACTTC.

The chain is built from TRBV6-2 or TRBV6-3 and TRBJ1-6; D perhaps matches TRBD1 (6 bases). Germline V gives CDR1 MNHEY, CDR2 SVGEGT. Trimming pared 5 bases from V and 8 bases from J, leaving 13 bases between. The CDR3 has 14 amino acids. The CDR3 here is CASSVRGSYSPLHF. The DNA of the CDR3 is TGTGCCAGCAGTGTCAGGGGTTCGTATTCACCCCTCCACTTT.

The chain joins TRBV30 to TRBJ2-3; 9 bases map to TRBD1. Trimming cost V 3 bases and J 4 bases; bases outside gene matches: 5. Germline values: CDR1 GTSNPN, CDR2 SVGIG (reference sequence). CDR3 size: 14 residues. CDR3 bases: TGTGCCTGGAGACGGGACAGGGCGGCAGATACGCAGTATTTT. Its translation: CAWRRDRAADTQYF.

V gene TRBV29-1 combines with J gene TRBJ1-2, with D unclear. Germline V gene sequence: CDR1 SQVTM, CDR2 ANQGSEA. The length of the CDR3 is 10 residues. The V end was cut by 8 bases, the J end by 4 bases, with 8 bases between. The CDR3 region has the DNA TGCAGCAGGTCAGGCTATGGCTACACCTTC. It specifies CSRSGYGYTF.

CDR3 sequence: CASGTQANTEAFF. Written as DNA, the CDR3 is TGTGCCAGTGGGACCCAGGCGAACACTGAAGCTTTCTTT. V gene TRBV19 combines with J gene TRBJ1-1; D is possibly TRBD1 (5 bases). V lost 8 bases and J lost 1, with 11 bases in between. Germline V gene sequence: CDR1 LNHDA, CDR2 SQIVND (reference sequence). The CDR3 is 13 residues long.